This T cell receptor (beta chain) emerged from a study of PD-1 blockade in classical Hodgkin lymphoma. Of note for this clone: What it binds is not known.

Assay: immunoSEQ multiplex PCR; the TCRdb copy retains only in-frame clones and omits some. Here the sample spans about 17,000 clones, around 75% being singletons. Study outcomes and limitations: Exclusion was applied to patients who started nivolumab under 1 year after ASCT. Healthy donors were reported to have higher baseline TCR diversity than newly diagnosed patients. Before treatment, complete responders showed about the same diversity as newly diagnosed patients.

This CDR3 has 14 residues. CDR1 is MNHEY, CDR2 SVGAGI, per germline. The ends were cut back, 6 bases at V and 5 bases at J, with 16 bases in the middle. The time point denotes: cycle 4 day 1 (C4D1), after around six weeks of nivolumab. Relapse after autologous stem cell transplantation occurred in every patient, and brentuximab vedotin exposure varied. Purified CD4+ T cells were obtained from thawed PBMCs through magnetic negative selection. Reported best responses ranged across complete response, partial response or progressive disease. Sample: CD4+ T cells from blood, taken before the fourth cycle of nivolumab. The source is a human donor with classical Hodgkin lymphoma. This rearrangement joins TRBV6-5 to TRBJ1-2, with D unclear. The CDR3 spells CASRQVATGYGYTF. CDR3 nucleotides: TGTGCCAGCAGGCAAGTTGCGACTGGATATGGCTACACCTTC.